This T cell receptor beta chain is from a study of blood T cells in healthy people across ages. The germline CDR1 and CDR2 sequences are DFQATT and SNEGSKA (reference sequence). V was pared by 4 bases and J by 4 bases, with 16 bases between. CDR3 length: 14 amino acids. Next came a second PCR, run for 7 to 11 cycles, which used a sample-barcoded 5' primer along with a J-beta primer mix. Tags on each cDNA molecule came from a template-switch adaptor with 12 random nucleotides. TCRdb re-called the 5' RACE reads through MiXCR, storing one row per CDR3 protein. Here the sample spans approximately 580,000 distinct CDR3 sequences, around 24% being singletons. These sequences were also reported in another study, on T cells of mothers and their children.

Sequencing input: blood. The receptor was derived from a boy younger than 18 in good health. The V call is TRBV20-1, the J call TRBJ1-1; D may be TRBD1 (5 bases). CDR3 protein: CSANTPGLATEAFF. The DNA of the CDR3 is TGCAGTGCTAACACCCCGGGACTTGCCACTGAAGCTTTCTTT.